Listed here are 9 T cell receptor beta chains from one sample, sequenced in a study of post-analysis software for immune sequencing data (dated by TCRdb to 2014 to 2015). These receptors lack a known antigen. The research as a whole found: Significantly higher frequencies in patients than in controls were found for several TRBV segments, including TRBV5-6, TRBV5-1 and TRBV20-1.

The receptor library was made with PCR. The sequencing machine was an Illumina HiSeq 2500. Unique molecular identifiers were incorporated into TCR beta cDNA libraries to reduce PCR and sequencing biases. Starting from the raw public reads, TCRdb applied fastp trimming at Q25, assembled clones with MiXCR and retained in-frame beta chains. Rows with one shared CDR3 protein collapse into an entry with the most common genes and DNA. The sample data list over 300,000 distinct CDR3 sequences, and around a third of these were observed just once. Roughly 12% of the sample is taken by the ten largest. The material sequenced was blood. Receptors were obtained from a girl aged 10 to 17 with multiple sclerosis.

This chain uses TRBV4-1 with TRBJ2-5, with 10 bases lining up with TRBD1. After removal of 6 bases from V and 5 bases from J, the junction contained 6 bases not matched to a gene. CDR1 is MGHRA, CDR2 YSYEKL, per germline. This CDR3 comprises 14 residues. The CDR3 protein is CASRGTGVVETQYF. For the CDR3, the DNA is TGCGCCAGCAGGGGGACAGGGGTTGTCGAGACCCAGTACTTC.

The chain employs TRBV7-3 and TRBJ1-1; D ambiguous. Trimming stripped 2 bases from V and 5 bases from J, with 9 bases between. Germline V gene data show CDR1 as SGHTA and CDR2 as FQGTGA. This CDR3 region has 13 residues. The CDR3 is CASSLFLGTEAFF. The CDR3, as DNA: TGTGCCAGCAGCTTATTTCTGGGAACTGAAGCTTTCTTT.

The DNA of the CDR3 is TGCGCCAGCAGCTTCGGGGTCCCCCAAGAGACCCAGTACTTC. As protein: CASSFGVPQETQYF. V gene TRBV5-1 combines with J gene TRBJ2-5; a weak D match, TRBD2 (5 bases). The CDR3 length is 14 residues. V was cut by 2 bases and J by 1 base, with 9 bases left in between. Germline CDR1 is SGHRS and CDR2 is YFSETQ.

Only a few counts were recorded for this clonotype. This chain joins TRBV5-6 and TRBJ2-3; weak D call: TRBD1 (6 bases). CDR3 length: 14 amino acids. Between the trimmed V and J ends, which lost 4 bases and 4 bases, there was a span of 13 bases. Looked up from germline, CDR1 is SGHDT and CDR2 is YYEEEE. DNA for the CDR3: TGTGCCAGCAGCCCAAGCCACAGGGCAGATACGCAGTATTTT. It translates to CASSPSHRADTQYF.

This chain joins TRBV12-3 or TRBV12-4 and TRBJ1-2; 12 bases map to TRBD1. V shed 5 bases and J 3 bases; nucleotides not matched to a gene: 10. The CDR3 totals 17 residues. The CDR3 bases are TGTGCCAGCAGTATCCGGGGACAGGGGGCGCGTGACTATGGCTACACCTTC. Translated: CASSIRGQGARDYGYTF.

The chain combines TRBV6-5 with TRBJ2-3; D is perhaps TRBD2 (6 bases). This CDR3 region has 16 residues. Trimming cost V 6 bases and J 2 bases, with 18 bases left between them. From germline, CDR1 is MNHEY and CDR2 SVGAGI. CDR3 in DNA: TGTGCCAGCAGCCCTATACCGGGACTCCTCACAGATACGCAGTATTTT. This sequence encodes CASSPIPGLLTDTQYF.

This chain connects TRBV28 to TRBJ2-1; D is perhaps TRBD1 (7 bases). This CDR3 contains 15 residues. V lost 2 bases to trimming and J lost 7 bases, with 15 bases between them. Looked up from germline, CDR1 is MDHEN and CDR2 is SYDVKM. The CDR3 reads CASSLGRGALNEQFF. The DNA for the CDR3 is TGTGCCAGCAGTTTAGGCAGGGGGGCGCTTAATGAGCAGTTCTTC.

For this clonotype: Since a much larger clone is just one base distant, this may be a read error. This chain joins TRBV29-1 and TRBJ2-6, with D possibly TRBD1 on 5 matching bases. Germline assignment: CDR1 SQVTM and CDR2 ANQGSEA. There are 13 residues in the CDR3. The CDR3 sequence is CSALKSGANVRTF. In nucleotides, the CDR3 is TGCAGCGCACTTAAATCTGGGGCCAACGTCCGGACTTTC.

In DNA, the CDR3 is TGCAGTGCATTACTCCTCCCGTTTGATACGCAGTATTTT. Translation gives CSALLLPFDTQYF. The V gene is TRBV20-1, the J gene TRBJ2-3; D gene ambiguous. The germline V gene encodes CDR1 DFQATT and CDR2 SNEGSKA (reference sequence). This CDR3 comprises 13 residues. V lost 6 bases to trimming and J lost 6 bases, with 16 bases between them.